These 16 T cell receptor beta chains were sequenced from one sample in a study of T cells in Graves' hyperthyroidism and ophthalmopathy. RNA transcripts were the template for amplifying TCR beta CDR3 regions. RT-PCR in the first round (using the HTBI primer set) targeted the TCR CDR3. Using its own MiXCR run on the multiplex PCR reads, TCRdb lists one record per CDR3 protein. The data show about 620,000 distinct CDR3 sequences, about a sixth seen once. The source material was blood. These receptors all come from a woman in her 30s with Graves' hyperthyroidism.

The chain has TRBV5-6 and TRBJ1-5; possibly TRBD1 for D (6 bases). V lost 3 bases and J lost 1, with 17 bases in between. Germline CDR1 is SGHDT and CDR2 is YYEEEE. The CDR3 length is 17 residues. Here the CDR3 DNA reads TGTGCCAGCAGCTCGGGCTACAGGGTGGGAAGCAATCAGCCCCAGCATTTT. Residues: CASSSGYRVGSNQPQHF.

This clonotype was seen many times. J is TRBJ2-7 and V is TRBV27; TRBD2 matches 8 bases. This CDR3 region has 16 residues. Unmatched junction bases numbered 15, after V lost 5 bases and J lost 6 bases. Germline lookup yields CDR1 MNHEY and CDR2 SMNVEV (reference sequence). This CDR3 reads CASSRGGGGTISEQYF. Written as DNA, the CDR3 is TGTGCCAGCAGTCGGGGGGGAGGCGGGACGATATCCGAGCAGTACTTC.

Remarks on this clonotype: Since no conserved phenylalanine or tryptophan closes the CDR3, a read error is the likely cause. The rearrangement uses TRBV28 and TRBJ1-1; D ambiguous. V was pared by 7 bases and J by 3 bases, with 12 bases between. CDR1 MDHEN and CDR2 SYDVKM come from the germline V gene. This CDR3 is built from 13 residues. The CDR3: CASTPPADTEAFS. The CDR3 DNA sequence: TGTGCCAGCACCCCTCCGGCGGACACTGAAGCTTTCTCT.

The V gene is TRBV29-1, the J gene TRBJ2-3, with D possibly matching TRBD1 (6 bases). This CDR3 contains 14 residues. Trimming left V 6 bases short and J 0 bases short, with 13 bases between. Germline CDR1 SQVTM, CDR2 ANQGSEA. The CDR3 DNA sequence: TGCAGCGTCGGACAGAAAGTCAGCACAGATACGCAGTATTTT. This sequence encodes CSVGQKVSTDTQYF.

The chain joins TRBV18 to TRBJ2-3; 8 nucleotides match TRBD2. Trimming removed 2 bases from V and 3 bases from J; junction bases left unmatched: 7. Germline CDR1 reads KGHSH; CDR2 reads LQKENI. The CDR3 length is 16 residues. The CDR3 nucleotides read TGTGCCAGCTCACCAGCCGGGGCGGGAGGAACAGATACGCAGTATTTT. This translates into CASSPAGAGGTDTQYF. The whole variable domain, remainder taken from reference TRBV18 and TRBJ2-3, is NAGVMQNPRHLVRRRGQEARLRCSPMKGHSHVYWYRQLPEEGLKFMVYLQKENIIDESGMPKERFSAEFPKEGPSILRIQQVVRGDSAAYFCASSPAGAGGTDTQYFGPGTRLTVL.

The chain recombines TRBV6-1 with TRBJ1-2; TRBD1 agrees at 7 bases. Germline loops: CDR1 MNHNS, CDR2 SASEGT. This CDR3 has 14 residues. The ends lost 3 bases at V and 7 bases at J; junction bases unmatched: 8. In DNA, the CDR3 is TGTGCCAGCAGTGAGGCAGGGGGGTTCGTTGGCTACACCTTC. As protein: CASSEAGGFVGYTF.

This clonotype was detected ten times or more. The genes are TRBV28 and TRBJ1-1; possible D gene TRBD1, 5 bases. The length of the CDR3 is 14 residues. Trimming took 2 bases from V and 7 from J, leaving 14 bases between them. Germline assignment: CDR1 MDHEN and CDR2 SYDVKM. CDR3 amino acids: CASSLGGGNYEAFF. The CDR3 DNA reads as TGTGCCAGCAGTTTAGGTGGGGGAAATTATGAAGCTTTCTTT.

This clonotype showed up many times. The rearrangement joins TRBV6-5 to TRBJ2-7; 14 bases are shared with TRBD2. Germline V CDR1 and CDR2: MNHEY, SVGAGI. Unmatched junction bases numbered 4, after V lost 0 bases and J lost 0 bases. The CDR3 runs 18 residues. The DNA for the CDR3 is TGTGCCAGCAGTTACTCCGGACTAGCGGGGGGCAGCTCCTACGAGCAGTACTTC. Residues: CASSYSGLAGGSSYEQYF.

In this sample, this clonotype turned up a few times. The chain uses TRBV5-1 and TRBJ1-6; no definite D call. Per germline, CDR1 SGHRS and CDR2 YFSETQ. The CDR3 runs 14 residues. V gave up 4 bases and J gave up 10 bases, with 15 bases separating them. CDR3 in DNA: TGCGCCAGCAGCACCGGACTTCCGTCGTCACCCCTCCACTTT. Amino acids: CASSTGLPSSPLHF.

This clonotype has a count of ten or more. This chain joins TRBV27 and TRBJ2-2; maybe TRBD2 (5 bases). Germline assignment: CDR1 MNHEY and CDR2 SMNVEV (reference sequence). Between the trimmed V and J ends, which lost 6 bases and 6 bases, there was a span of 11 bases. This CDR3 has 13 residues. The CDR3 DNA is TGTGCCAGCAGGGTGAGGGTTCCCGGGGAGCTGTTTTTT. This codes for CASRVRVPGELFF.

The chain uses TRBV20-1 and TRBJ2-1; no clear D gene. The CDR3 is 12 residues long. The ends were cut back, 3 bases at V and 7 bases at J, with 10 bases in the middle. Germline V lookup: CDR1 DFQATT, CDR2 SNEGSKA (reference sequence). The CDR3 loop reads CSASSRPNEQFF. The CDR3 bases are TGCAGTGCTAGCTCGCGACCGAATGAGCAGTTCTTC.

The chain links TRBV5-5 to TRBJ1-1, with 7 bases aligning to TRBD1. The V segment lost 3 bases and the J segment 8 bases; nucleotides outside the gene matches: 7. CDR1 and CDR2 from the germline V gene are SGHKS and YYEKEE (reference sequence). The CDR3 loop spans 13 amino acids. CDR3 sequence: CASSSLDRAEAFF. The DNA of the CDR3 is TGTGCCAGCAGCTCTCTTGACAGGGCCGAAGCTTTCTTT.

This clonotype was seen ten or more times. The CDR3 sequence: CASSLRGAGQETQYF. The CDR3 coding sequence is TGTGCCAGCAGCTTAAGAGGTGCAGGGCAAGAGACCCAGTACTTC. The J gene is TRBJ2-5, the V gene TRBV7-8; TRBD1 might be the D (5 bases). V was shortened by 2 bases and J by 2 bases, with 12 bases between the two germline ends. Germline V gene lookup returns CDR1 SGHVS and CDR2 FQNEAQ. The CDR3 runs to 15 residues. The entire variable domain, with the rest obtained from reference TRBV7-8 and TRBJ2-5, is as follows: GAGVSQSPRYKVAKRGQDVALRCDPISGHVSLFWYQQALGQGPEFLTYFQNEAQLDKSGLPSDRFFAERPEGSVSTLKIQRTQQEDSAVYLCASSLRGAGQETQYFGPGTRLLVL.

The V call is TRBV6-4, the J call TRBJ2-2, with 7 bases that match TRBD2. The ends lost 5 bases at V and 2 bases at J; junction bases unmatched: 8. The CDR3 loop spans 16 amino acids. The germline CDR1 and CDR2 sequences are MRHNA and SNTAGT. Here the CDR3 DNA reads TGTGCCAGCAGTTCCCTAGCGGAATCCAACACCGGGGAGCTGTTTTTT. It is translated as CASSSLAESNTGELFF.

This chain joins TRBV10-3 and TRBJ2-3; tentative D call: TRBD2 (6 bases). V was trimmed by 6 bases and J by 0 bases, leaving 10 bases between them. This CDR3 contains 14 residues. Germline assignment: CDR1 ENHRY and CDR2 SYGVKD. CDR3 sequence reads: CAIRISGSTDTQYF. CDR3 DNA: TGTGCCATCAGGATTAGCGGTAGCACAGATACGCAGTATTTT.

In this sample, this clonotype turned up a few times. This rearrangement joins TRBV5-1 to TRBJ1-1; D perhaps matches TRBD1 (5 bases). V was trimmed by 3 bases and J by 1 base, leaving 13 bases between them. CDR1 and CDR2 from the germline V gene are SGHRS and YFSETQ. The CDR3 totals 15 residues. The CDR3 is CASSSAGTQNTEAFF. The CDR3, as DNA: TGCGCCAGCAGCTCCGCGGGGACCCAGAACACTGAAGCTTTCTTT.